Here is one T cell receptor beta chain with its context. Original processing methods: Quantification of nucleated cells was approximated via reference gene primer amplification. Sequencing used immunoSEQ multiplex PCR; TCRdb keeps in-frame clones, though not all of them. Clonal size and the V and J genes are those of that table, whereas D and trimming came from the DNA. The table shows approximately 55,000 clones, with roughly 84% occurring only once. The germline gives CDR1 SGHVS, CDR2 FNYEAQ. The CDR3 has 16 residues. V dropped 3 bases and J dropped 0; count of bases not matched to a gene: 6. This sample is drawn from a study of blood T cell repertoires in COVID-19. Study details: Material from acute and convalescent COVID-19 was sourced from the United States, Italy and Spain. PBMCs, B-cell-depleted T cells, or T cells were the source of the cDNA or gDNA that made up the material.

Specimen: peripheral blood. V usage is TRBV7-6 and J usage is TRBJ2-3; TRBD2 agrees at 7 bases. This receptor was taken from a man aged 45-65 years with active COVID-19. CDR3: CASSFLAATSTDTQYF. CDR3 bases: TGTGCCAGCAGCTTCCTAGCGGCGACTAGCACAGATACGCAGTATTTT.